What follows is one T cell receptor beta chain and its context. The sample comes from a study of T cell changes during pregnancy in multiple sclerosis. TCRdb's copy holds only in-frame clones and misses some; the assay was immunoSEQ multiplex PCR. The sample has about 76,000 clones, less than 95% seen once. The specimen comprised peripheral blood, sampled in the third trimester of pregnancy. The sequence came from a female donor with multiple sclerosis, enrolled in a pregnancy study.

This CDR3 reads CAISVSQASGVHEQYF. The CDR3 DNA sequence: TGTGCCATCAGTGTTTCTCAGGCTAGCGGGGTTCACGAGCAGTACTTC. V is TRBV10-3 and J is TRBJ2-7; 9 nucleotides agree with TRBD2. Germline V gene sequence: CDR1 ENHRY, CDR2 SYGVKD. The CDR3 extends over 16 amino acids. The V segment lost 4 bases and the J segment 5 bases; nucleotides outside the gene matches: 12.